A single sample gave rise to the 20 T cell receptor beta chains below, sequenced in a study of T cells after yellow fever vaccination. From the 5' RACE reads, TCRdb called clonotypes with MiXCR, one entry per CDR3 protein. Of over 120,000 distinct CDR3 sequences listed, approximately 6.6% are singletons. The sequencing used CD4+ T cells sorted from PBMCs, collected 10 days after the yellow fever booster vaccination. The receptors were gathered from a young man who received the YFV17D yellow fever vaccine.

Ten or more counts support this clonotype. The CDR3 DNA is TGCAGTGCTAGAGACCCAAGCGGGAGTGCCCACAATGAGCAGTTCTTC. This gives the protein CSARDPSGSAHNEQFF. The chain uses TRBV20-1 and TRBJ2-1; 8 nucleotides line up with TRBD2. The length of the CDR3 is 16 residues. Unmatched junction bases numbered 9, after V lost 0 bases and J lost 5 bases. Germline V gene lookup returns CDR1 DFQATT and CDR2 SNEGSKA (reference sequence).

This clonotype was seen only a few times. The J gene is TRBJ2-3, the V gene TRBV11-3, with TRBD1 identical over 7 bases. Trimming removed 5 bases from V and 2 bases from J; junction bases left unmatched: 7. The CDR3 is 15 residues long. CDR1 and CDR2 (germline): SGHNT, YENEEA. DNA for the CDR3: TGTGCCAGCAGCCCCATGACAGGGACCACAGATACGCAGTATTTT. It is translated as CASSPMTGTTDTQYF. The variable domain in full, with the rest retrieved from reference TRBV11-3 and TRBJ2-3, is EAGVVQSPRYKIIEKKQPVAFWCNPISGHNTLYWYLQNLGQGPELLIRYENEEAVDDSQLPKDRFSAERLKGVDSTLKIQPAELGDSAVYLCASSPMTGTTDTQYFGPGTRLTVL.

This clonotype occurred many times. The chain joins TRBV5-1 to TRBJ2-3; D is uncertain. The CDR3 has 16 amino acids. Germline V lookup: CDR1 SGHRS, CDR2 YFSETQ. V was cut by 1 base and J by 0 bases, with 12 bases left in between. The DNA for the CDR3 is TGCGCCAGCAGCTTGAGTTCCGACCCTAGCACAGATACGCAGTATTTT. This codes for CASSLSSDPSTDTQYF.

This clonotype was seen repeatedly, ten times or more. The rearrangement uses TRBV6-4 and TRBJ2-5; 11 nucleotides align to TRBD1. Germline CDR1 MRHNA, CDR2 SNTAGT. There are 18 residues in the CDR3. The V and J ends lost 5 bases and 6 bases, in that order; junction bases with no gene match: 17. For the CDR3, the DNA is TGTGCCAGCAGTCCCCGAGTCCCGGGACAGGGGGTTGTGCAGACCCAGTACTTC. Translation: CASSPRVPGQGVVQTQYF.

This clonotype was observed at least ten times. The V gene is TRBV5-5, the J gene TRBJ1-1, with D unclear. Germline V gene lookup returns CDR1 SGHKS and CDR2 YYEKEE (reference sequence). Trimming took off 0 bases at V and 2 bases at J, with 11 bases between the two ends. The CDR3 spans 15 residues. The CDR3 DNA reads as TGTGCCAGCAGCTTGGCCGTTCTAGGAAACACTGAAGCTTTCTTT. Translation gives CASSLAVLGNTEAFF.

This clonotype was counted many times. The gene calls are TRBV12-3 or TRBV12-4 and TRBJ1-1, with no clear D. Deletions cut 6 bases from V and 6 bases from J, with 14 bases between. The CDR3 is 13 amino acids. In nucleotides, the CDR3 is TGTGCCAGCAGGCCCGGAGATTTCGCTGAAGCTTTCTTT. Amino acids: CASRPGDFAEAFF.

This clonotype was picked up many times. V is TRBV5-4 and J is TRBJ2-7; TRBD2 might be the D (6 bases). Germline V gives CDR1 SGHNT, CDR2 YYREEE (reference sequence). V was shortened by 1 base and J by 4 bases, with 12 bases between the two germline ends. This CDR3 comprises 14 residues. In DNA, the CDR3 is TGTGCCAGCAGCTTGACTAGCAGTAGTTACGAGCAGTACTTC. Residues: CASSLTSSSYEQYF. Using reference TRBV5-4 and TRBJ2-7 for the parts outside the CDR3, the full variable domain is ETGVTQSPTHLIKTRGQQVTLRCSSQSGHNTVSWYQQALGQGPQFIFQYYREEENGRGNFPPRFSGLQFPNYSSELNVNALELDDSALYLCASSLTSSSYEQYFGPGTRLTVT.

In this sample, this clonotype turned up many times. This rearrangement joins TRBV7-9 to TRBJ1-6; 7 bases are a match to TRBD1. Losses at the gene ends were 4 bases for V and 8 bases for J; bases not matched to a gene: 5. This CDR3 spans 14 amino acids. From germline, CDR1 is SEHNR and CDR2 FQNEAQ (reference sequence). This CDR3 is CASSSFDRDSPLHF. The CDR3 DNA follows: TGTGCCAGCAGCTCCTTCGACAGGGATTCACCCCTCCACTTT.

This clonotype was seen many times. V gene TRBV12-3 or TRBV12-4 combines with J gene TRBJ1-5, with D perhaps matching TRBD1 (6 bases). V shed 2 bases and J shed 0 bases, with 8 bases lying between them. The CDR3 length is 15 residues. CDR3 nucleotides: TGTGCCAGCAGTTTACGGACAGATAGCAATCAGCCCCAGCATTTT. Amino acid sequence: CASSLRTDSNQPQHF.

This clonotype was counted ten times or more. This chain links TRBV5-1 with TRBJ2-5; D may be TRBD1 (7 bases). This CDR3 region has 13 residues. Germline V CDR1 and CDR2: SGHRS, YFSETQ. V lost 5 bases and J lost 5, with 13 bases in between. CDR3 residues: CASSLEGAETQYF. CDR3 nucleotide sequence: TGCGCCAGCAGTCTGGAGGGGGCGGAGACCCAGTACTTC.

J is TRBJ1-2 and V is TRBV20-1; D is possibly TRBD1 (6 bases). The CDR3 is 12 amino acids. V was shortened by 5 bases and J by 4 bases, with 11 bases between the two germline ends. CDR1 is DFQATT and CDR2 is SNEGSKA in the germline V gene (reference sequence). CDR3 sequence reads: CSARIQGYGYTF. As DNA, the CDR3 is TGCAGTGCTCGGATACAGGGCTATGGCTACACCTTC.

A remark on this clonotype: A much larger clone lies one base from this, so it may be a read error. V and J are TRBV14 and TRBJ2-7; tentatively, D is TRBD1 or TRBD2 (5 bases each). Germline-derived CDR1 and CDR2 are SGHDN and FVKESK. The CDR3 has 16 residues. As DNA, the CDR3 is TGTGCCCGCAGCCAATCCGGGGCCTTGAGCTCCTACGAGCAGTACTTC. It translates to CARSQSGALSSYEQYF.

J is TRBJ2-7 and V is TRBV6-5, with D perhaps TRBD1 (5 bases). Trimming took 2 bases from V and 4 from J, leaving 12 bases between them. The CDR3 is made up of 14 amino acids. The germline CDR1 and CDR2 sequences are MNHEY and SVGAGI. The CDR3 region has the DNA TGTGCCAGCAGTTACCCGCCTACAGGTTACGAGCAGTACTTC. This translates into CASSYPPTGYEQYF.

This clonotype was counted only a few times. The genes are TRBV5-1 and TRBJ2-6; 11 nucleotides agree with TRBD2. Germline trimming cut 3 bases from V and 1 base from J; bases unmatched to any gene: 6. This CDR3 has 18 residues. CDR1 and CDR2 (germline): SGHRS, YFSETQ. The chain's CDR3 is CASSSVAGGMSGANVLTF. CDR3 coding DNA: TGCGCCAGCAGCTCCGTAGCGGGAGGGATGTCTGGGGCCAACGTCCTGACTTTC.

The table lists this clonotype with many counts. The V gene is TRBV6-5, the J gene TRBJ2-2; D unresolved. Germline values: CDR1 MNHEY, CDR2 SVGAGI. Trimming shortened V by 2 bases and J by 5 bases, and 15 bases separated the two germline ends. The CDR3 runs to 16 residues. The CDR3 is CASSYLAVFQTGELFF. The CDR3 DNA is TGTGCCAGCAGTTACCTTGCGGTATTCCAGACCGGGGAGCTGTTTTTT.

This sequence joins TRBV19 and TRBJ1-5; D possibly corresponds to TRBD1 (5 bases). CDR3 length: 15 amino acids. V dropped 6 bases and J dropped 6 bases, with 18 bases sitting between them. Germline lookup yields CDR1 LNHDA and CDR2 SQIVND (reference sequence). CDR3 residues: CASSTTEGKSQPQHF. CDR3 DNA: TGTGCCAGTAGCACGACAGAGGGTAAAAGTCAGCCCCAGCATTTT.

This clonotype was found many times. The chain uses TRBV20-1 and TRBJ2-7; D is unclear. CDR3 size: 12 residues. V lost 6 bases and J lost 2, with 11 bases in between. CDR1 DFQATT and CDR2 SNEGSKA come from the germline V gene (reference sequence). The CDR3 DNA is TGCAGTGCAGCGTACCCGCCCTACGAGCAGTACTTC. As protein: CSAAYPPYEQYF.

This clonotype has a count of ten or more. This chain joins TRBV6-5 and TRBJ1-2, with D possibly matching TRBD1 (6 bases). Germline assignment: CDR1 MNHEY and CDR2 SVGAGI. Trimming took off 4 bases at V and 7 bases at J, with 13 bases between the two ends. The CDR3 runs to 13 residues. CDR3 in DNA: TGTGCCAGCAGTTCAAACAGGGTTGGTGGCTACACCTTC. This encodes CASSSNRVGGYTF.

This clonotype occurred many times. The V gene is TRBV3-1, the J gene TRBJ2-2; 10 nucleotides match TRBD2. The germline V gene has CDR1 LGHDT and CDR2 YNNKEL (reference sequence). Trimming cost V 1 base and J 5 bases; bases outside gene matches: 7. The CDR3 spans 17 residues. The CDR3 loop reads CASSQVVAGGGTGELFF. The CDR3 region has the DNA TGTGCCAGCAGCCAAGTGGTAGCGGGAGGAGGAACCGGGGAGCTGTTTTTT.

The rearrangement links TRBV7-1 to TRBJ2-3; 9 bases are a match to TRBD2. TRBV7-1 is given ORF status, its function remaining uncertain. This CDR3 has 16 amino acids. J was trimmed by 4 bases and V by 5 bases; bases with no gene match: 10. In nucleotides, the CDR3 is TGTGCCAGCAGCCCTGGGCTAGCGGGACTGGCAGATACGCAGTATTTT. It yields the protein CASSPGLAGLADTQYF.